This passage covers 23 T cell receptor beta chains from one sample sequenced in a study of Siglec-9 on CD8 T cells in melanoma. Generated by immunoSEQ multiplex PCR, the TCRdb table keeps only in-frame clones and is missing some. The table includes 25,000 to 35,000 clones, approximately 80% detected once. The sequencing sample was made of Siglec-9- CD8+ T cells sorted from blood. The receptors were sampled from a human donor in good health.

V and J are TRBV7-6 and TRBJ1-1; D unresolved. The ends were cut back, 5 bases at V and 4 bases at J, with 14 bases in the middle. The CDR3 runs 14 residues. Germline CDR1 is SGHVS and CDR2 is FNYEAQ. CDR3 residues: CASSHIDLATEAFF. CDR3 bases: TGTGCCAGCAGCCACATCGACTTGGCCACTGAAGCTTTCTTT.

The count of this clone is one. The chain is built from TRBV11-1 and TRBJ2-5; TRBD2 agrees at 8 bases. The CDR3 runs 15 residues. CDR1 and CDR2 from the germline V gene are SGHAT and FQDESV (reference sequence). V dropped 5 bases and J dropped 5; count of bases not matched to a gene: 10. CDR3 loop: CASSLTSGRGETQYF. For the CDR3, the DNA is TGTGCCAGCAGCCTAACTAGCGGTAGGGGGGAGACCCAGTACTTC. The whole variable domain, remainder taken from reference TRBV11-1 and TRBJ2-5, is EAEVAQSPRYKITEKSQAVAFWCDPISGHATLYWYRQILGQGPELLVQFQDESVVDDSQLPKDRFSAERLKGVDSTLKIQPAELGDSAMYLCASSLTSGRGETQYFGPGTRLLVL.

The J gene is TRBJ1-2, the V gene TRBV19, with a possible D match to TRBD1 (6 bases). Germline V gives CDR1 LNHDA, CDR2 SQIVND (reference sequence). The CDR3 totals 12 residues. CDR3 in DNA: TGTGCAGCTAATGCAGGGGTCGGTGGCTACACCTTC. It translates to CAANAGVGGYTF.

V and J are TRBV7-8 and TRBJ2-7; D possibly corresponds to TRBD1 (5 bases). The CDR3 covers 12 residues. Trimming removed 4 bases at V and 3 bases at J, with 7 bases between. CDR1 and CDR2 (germline): SGHVS, FQNEAQ. The CDR3, as DNA: TGTGCCAGCAGCTCCAGGGTCTACGAGCAGTACTTC. Translation: CASSSRVYEQYF.

The chain joins TRBV28 to TRBJ1-6, with 10 bases fitting TRBD1. Trimming at V came to 6 bases and at J to 7 bases, leaving 6 bases not matched to a gene. In germline, CDR1 is MDHEN, CDR2 SYDVKM. CDR3 length: 15 residues. CDR3 loop: CASSWPGQGNSPLHF. DNA of the CDR3: TGTGCCAGCAGCTGGCCGGGACAGGGGAATTCACCCCTCCACTTT.

V usage is TRBV7-9 and J usage is TRBJ2-1; 11 positions match TRBD2. CDR3 length: 15 residues. Germline lookup yields CDR1 SEHNR and CDR2 FQNEAQ (reference sequence). V shed 5 bases and J 8 bases; nucleotides not matched to a gene: 8. The CDR3 DNA follows: TGTGCCAGCAGCCCATTAGCGGGAGGGCCACATGAGCAGTTCTTC. It specifies CASSPLAGGPHEQFF.

The chain is built from TRBV6-5 and TRBJ2-7; 8 nucleotides agree with TRBD1. The V gene's germline CDR1 is MNHEY and CDR2 SVGAGI. Trimming took 5 bases from V and 5 from J; bases not matched to a gene: 8. CDR3 length equals 14 residues. CDR3 sequence: CASSGTGGGDEQYF. CDR3 nucleotides: TGTGCCAGCAGTGGGACAGGAGGTGGGGACGAGCAGTACTTC.

In this sample, this clone turned up once. The gene calls are TRBV5-5 and TRBJ1-1; tentatively, D is TRBD1 (5 bases). The CDR3 is made up of 14 amino acids. Germline V gene data show CDR1 as SGHKS and CDR2 as YYEKEE (reference sequence). V was cut by 5 bases and J by 7 bases, with 18 bases left in between. CDR3 region: CASRAGTPLGEAFF. CDR3 bases: TGTGCCAGCAGGGCCGGGACCCCTCTGGGTGAAGCTTTCTTT.

V usage is TRBV27 and J usage is TRBJ2-7, with D possibly TRBD1 on 6 matching bases. Germline values: CDR1 MNHEY, CDR2 SMNVEV (reference sequence). With 0 bases removed from V and 3 bases from J, the gap between germline ends came to 6 bases. This CDR3 has 13 amino acids. The CDR3 nucleotides are TGTGCCAGCAGTTTATCGGACAGCTACGAGCAGTACTTC. This translates into CASSLSDSYEQYF.

The CDR3 DNA reads TGTGCCAGCAGCGTAGGAGGGCAGGGCTTGGAAAAACTGTTTTTT. Encoded protein: CASSVGGQGLEKLFF. The chain combines TRBV9 with TRBJ1-4; TRBD1 is a possible D gene (5 bases). Trimming removed 0 bases at V and 8 bases at J, with 14 bases between. This CDR3 region has 15 residues. The germline V gene has CDR1 SGDLS and CDR2 YYNGEE.

As regards this clone: This CDR3 is also generated by other DNA sequences in the sample. V gene TRBV6-1 combines with J gene TRBJ1-2; possible D gene TRBD1, 5 bases. CDR3 length: 16 amino acids. Trimming took 0 bases from V and 1 from J, leaving 12 bases between them. CDR1 and CDR2 from the germline V gene are MNHNS and SASEGT. The CDR3 nucleotides read TGTGCCAGCAGTGAAGCGCCAGGGACCGTTAACTATGGCTACACCTTC. Protein sequence: CASSEAPGTVNYGYTF.

The DNA for the CDR3 is TGTGCCAGCAGCGCCGGATCCGGGGGTCAAGAGACCCAGTACTTC. It yields the protein CASSAGSGGQETQYF. The chain carries TRBV9 and TRBJ2-5; D may be TRBD2 (6 bases). The V gene lost 3 bases and the J gene lost 2 bases, with 14 bases spanning the gap. This CDR3 is built from 15 residues. Germline CDR1 is SGDLS and CDR2 is YYNGEE.

The chain employs TRBV5-5 and TRBJ2-1; 8 bases align to TRBD2. Trimming cost V 4 bases and J 9 bases; bases outside gene matches: 6. The CDR3 loop spans 13 amino acids. The V gene's germline CDR1 is SGHKS and CDR2 YYEKEE (reference sequence). The CDR3 reads CASSRSGDFEQFF. Here the CDR3 DNA reads TGTGCCAGCAGCCGTAGCGGGGATTTTGAGCAGTTCTTC.

This sequence joins TRBV7-6 and TRBJ2-6; D is possibly TRBD1 (7 bases). The CDR3 length is 20 residues. V lost 3 bases and J lost 0, with 21 bases in between. In germline, CDR1 is SGHVS, CDR2 FNYEAQ. CDR3 in amino acids: CASSFRAAGQTISGANVLTF. The CDR3 DNA reads as TGTGCCAGCAGCTTCCGAGCCGCGGGACAGACGATCTCTGGGGCCAACGTCCTGACTTTC.

The chain carries TRBV5-1 and TRBJ2-1; D is possibly TRBD2 (5 bases). V dropped 2 bases and J dropped 5 bases, with 8 bases sitting between them. Looked up from germline, CDR1 is SGHRS and CDR2 is YFSETQ. The CDR3 totals 13 residues. CDR3 sequence reads: CASSFGLNNEQFF. The DNA for the CDR3 is TGCGCCAGCAGCTTTGGACTGAACAATGAGCAGTTCTTC.

This chain links TRBV5-6 with TRBJ2-5, with D perhaps TRBD1 (6 bases). CDR3 size: 13 residues. V lost 4 bases and J 5 bases, leaving 12 bases between the germline ends. Per the germline V gene, CDR1 is SGHDT and CDR2 is YYEEEE. The CDR3 protein is CASSLTGWETQYF. The CDR3 bases are TGTGCCAGCAGCCTAACAGGGTGGGAGACCCAGTACTTC.

V usage is TRBV7-8 and J usage is TRBJ1-5, with D maybe TRBD1 (6 bases). The CDR3 is 15 amino acids. The germline V and J ends were trimmed by 4 bases and 0 bases, with 10 bases remaining between them. Germline loops: CDR1 SGHVS, CDR2 FQNEAQ. The CDR3 here is CASSSGQLSNQPQHF. The CDR3 DNA sequence: TGTGCCAGCAGCTCCGGACAGCTTAGCAATCAGCCCCAGCATTTT.

The gene calls are TRBV5-8 and TRBJ2-6; D is undetermined. The CDR3 loop spans 15 amino acids. Trimming took off 2 bases at V and 4 bases at J, with 10 bases between the two ends. Germline V gene sequence: CDR1 SGHTS, CDR2 YDEGEE. DNA of the CDR3: TGTGCCAGCAGCTTTCCCCCGTCCGGGGCCAACGTCCTGACTTTC. It encodes CASSFPPSGANVLTF.

The gene calls are TRBV19 and TRBJ2-7; D is ambiguous. CDR1 is LNHDA, CDR2 SQIVND, per germline (reference sequence). This CDR3 is built from 12 residues. The V gene lost 3 bases and the J gene lost 4 bases, with 7 bases spanning the gap. CDR3 sequence: CASSMDLYEQYF. The CDR3 region has the DNA TGTGCCAGTAGTATGGACCTATACGAGCAGTACTTC.

The chain uses TRBV14 and TRBJ1-2; 7 bases agree with TRBD1. After removal of 2 bases from V and 4 bases from J, the junction contained 1 base not matched to a gene. Germline CDR1 and CDR2: SGHDN and FVKESK. CDR3 length: 13 residues. CDR3 nucleotides: TGTGCCAGCAGCCAACCAGGGGGCTATGGCTACACCTTC. Its translation is CASSQPGGYGYTF.

The chain employs TRBV7-8 and TRBJ1-2, with 9 bases that match TRBD1. This CDR3 region has 18 residues. Unmatched junction bases numbered 13, after V lost 4 bases and J lost 1 base. Germline V CDR1 and CDR2: SGHVS, FQNEAQ. CDR3: CASSWGRQGGYYNYGYTF. CDR3 coding DNA: TGTGCCAGCAGCTGGGGTCGACAGGGGGGATACTATAACTATGGCTACACCTTC.

This clone was found once. The J gene is TRBJ2-1, the V gene TRBV2; 12 nucleotides line up with TRBD2. The junction had 4 bases not matched to a gene; V was cut back by 6 bases and J by 4 bases. The germline V gene encodes CDR1 SNHLY and CDR2 FYNNEI. CDR3 length: 15 residues. The DNA of the CDR3 is TGTGCCAGCAGCCCTAGCGGGGGGGGATACAATGAGCAGTTCTTC. It is translated as CASSPSGGGYNEQFF.

The rearrangement uses TRBV13 and TRBJ2-1, with unresolved D. The CDR3 is 18 residues long. Germline V gene lookup returns CDR1 PRHDT and CDR2 FYEKMQ (reference sequence). V dropped 5 bases and J dropped 2 bases, with 22 bases sitting between them. The CDR3 DNA reads TGTGCCAGCAGCCAACTACCGTCCGAGGCCCCAACCTACAATGAGCAGTTCTTC. Protein: CASSQLPSEAPTYNEQFF.